This record looks at one TCR beta chain sequence and its context. This record belongs to a study of blood T cell repertoires in COVID-19. About the study: Samples taken during acute and convalescent COVID-19 were collected in the United States, Italy and Spain.

Sequencing used immunoSEQ multiplex PCR; TCRdb keeps in-frame clones, though not all of them. This sample carries 150,000 to 200,000 clones, 65% to 90% of them seen once, and the ten largest clones take about 8.2%. This clonotype was sampled from a man in his sixties with acute or convalescent COVID-19. Sequenced sample: peripheral blood.

The CDR3 DNA is TGTGCCAGCAGCCCTTATCACAGGGGCGCGGCAGATACGCAGTATTTT. Translated, it gives CASSPYHRGAADTQYF. The chain couples TRBV3-1 (or the pseudogene TRBV3-2) to TRBJ2-3; 7 positions match TRBD1. The trim removed 4 bases at V and 4 bases at J, leaving 11 bases unmatched. This CDR3 is built from 16 residues. Germline assignment: CDR1 LGHDT and CDR2 YNNKEL (reference sequence).